The clone carrying this T cell receptor (beta chain) was found once. Antigen specificity is unknown. This specimen belongs to a study of shared clonotypes between healthy human individuals. Template for every sorted-subset replicate PCR totaled 200 to 250 ng DNA, approximately 30,000 T cell genomes. The table came from immunoSEQ multiplex PCR; TCRdb's copy has only in-frame clones and leaves some out. The sample has under 2,000,000 clones; about 95% are singletons. The study's findings and limits: Generation probability values for non-shared clonotypes were lower than those for clonotypes shared by all four donors. Sharing across a handful of donors was seen in around 5.1% of naive CD4 clonotypes. In general, naive subsets displayed greater estimated richness than memory subsets did.

Naive-designated CD8 cells lacked CD45RO, were positively enriched for CCR7, and omitted terminally differentiated effector memory CD45RA+ cells. V dropped 5 bases and J dropped 2; count of bases not matched to a gene: 4. This CDR3 spans 16 amino acids. Germline V CDR1 and CDR2: SEHNR, FQNEAQ (reference sequence). This sequence was found in a man aged 18 to 30 in good health. Sequenced input: naive CD8+ T cells sorted from blood. The rearrangement uses TRBV7-9 and TRBJ2-3; TRBD2 matches 13 bases. DNA of the CDR3: TGTGCCAGCAGCGTCGGACTAGCGGGGGACACAGATACGCAGTATTTT. It yields the protein CASSVGLAGDTDTQYF. The full variable domain, its missing parts supplied by reference TRBV7-9 and TRBJ2-3, is DTGVSQNPRHKITKRGQNVTFRCDPISEHNRLYWYRQTLGQGPEFLTYFQNEAQLEKSRLLSDRFSAERPKGSFSTLEIQRTEQGDSAMYLCASSVGLAGDTDTQYFGPGTRLTVL.